One sample yielded the 6 T cell receptor beta chains listed below, sequenced in a study of T cell responses to AZD1222 COVID-19 vaccine. Assay: immunoSEQ multiplex PCR; the TCRdb copy retains only in-frame clones and omits some. The repertoire holds 150,000 or so clones, with around 88% as singletons. Sample: peripheral blood, taken on day 0 of AZD1222 vaccination. The source of these receptors is an adult in good health.

The chain uses TRBV14 and TRBJ1-3; D might be TRBD1 (5 bases). The CDR3 spans 14 residues. From germline, CDR1 is SGHDN and CDR2 FVKESK. V lost 7 bases and J lost 8, with 18 bases in between. The CDR3 nucleotides are TGTGCCAGCAACCTTACAGGTGGTGAGGACACCATATATTTT. Encoded protein: CASNLTGGEDTIYF.

The genes are TRBV27 and TRBJ1-3; D unclear. The CDR3 covers 14 residues. V shed 4 bases and J shed 0 bases, with 7 bases lying between them. Germline V gene lookup returns CDR1 MNHEY and CDR2 SMNVEV (reference sequence). In DNA form, the CDR3 reads TGTGCCAGCAGTTCGGGGAGCTCTGGAAACACCATATATTTT. It yields the protein CASSSGSSGNTIYF.

V is TRBV7-9 and J is TRBJ1-4, with unresolved D. Germline CDR1 and CDR2: SEHNR and FQNEAQ (reference sequence). V lost 2 bases and J 0 bases, leaving 7 bases between the germline ends. There are 15 residues in the CDR3. Written as DNA, the CDR3 is TGTGCCAGCAGCTTATTAAGCGCAACTAATGAAAAACTGTTTTTT. Its translation: CASSLLSATNEKLFF.

The chain employs TRBV18 and TRBJ1-5; 7 bases agree with TRBD1. The V gene's germline CDR1 is KGHSH and CDR2 LQKENI. J lost 3 bases, V lost 2 bases, and 7 bases had no gene match. The CDR3 extends over 16 amino acids. CDR3 coding DNA: TGTGCCAGCTCACCAGGAAAAGACAGGGTCAATCAGCCCCAGCATTTT. This translates into CASSPGKDRVNQPQHF.

This chain links TRBV11-2 with TRBJ1-4; a possible D gene is TRBD1 (6 bases). The V and J ends lost 6 bases and 3 bases respectively, with 11 bases between them. CDR1 is SGHAT and CDR2 is FQNNGV in the germline V gene. CDR3 size: 14 residues. The CDR3 sequence: CASRLGTPNEKLFF. The CDR3 nucleotides are TGTGCCAGCAGACTCGGGACACCTAATGAAAAACTGTTTTTT.

The chain recombines TRBV5-1 with TRBJ1-2; D unresolved. Trimming cost V 4 bases and J 6 bases, with 13 bases left between them. The CDR3 loop spans 13 amino acids. Per germline, CDR1 SGHRS and CDR2 YFSETQ. The CDR3 bases are TGCGCCAGCAGCGCCGAAAACCCGAATGGCTACACCTTC. It encodes CASSAENPNGYTF.